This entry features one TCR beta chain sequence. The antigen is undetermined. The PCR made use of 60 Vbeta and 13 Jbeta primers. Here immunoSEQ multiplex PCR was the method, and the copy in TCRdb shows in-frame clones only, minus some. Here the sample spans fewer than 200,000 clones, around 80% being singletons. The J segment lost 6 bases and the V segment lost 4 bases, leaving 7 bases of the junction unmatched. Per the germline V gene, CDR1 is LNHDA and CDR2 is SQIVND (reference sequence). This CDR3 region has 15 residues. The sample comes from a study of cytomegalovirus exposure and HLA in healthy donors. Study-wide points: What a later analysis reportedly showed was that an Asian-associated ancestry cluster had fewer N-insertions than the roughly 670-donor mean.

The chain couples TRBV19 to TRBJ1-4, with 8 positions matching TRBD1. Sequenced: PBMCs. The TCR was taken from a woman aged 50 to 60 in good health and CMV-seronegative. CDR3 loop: CASSTGQGPYEKLFF. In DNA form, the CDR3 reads TGTGCCAGTAGTACCGGACAGGGTCCGTATGAAAAACTGTTTTTT.